The rows below give T cell receptor beta chains drawn from one sample of a study of blood T cell repertoires in COVID-19. Assay used: immunoSEQ multiplex PCR; TCRdb lists only in-frame clones, some missing. The table includes 100,000 or so clones, around 92% detected once. Material for sequencing was peripheral blood. The receptor set was obtained from a woman aged 60-75 years with active COVID-19. Each CDR3 is given with its conserved first and last residue. D genes are given only for firm matches. Size tells how often a clone was seen (once, few, many) or the class of an expanded clone, and some rows leave it out.

DNA: TGTGCCAGCAGGAGACAGGGGACCGAAAAACTGTTTTTT
CDR3: CASRRQGTEKLFF
V: TRBV2
J: TRBJ1-4
size: -
D: TRBD1

DNA: TGCGCCAGCAGCCAAAATGGAGGTAATTCACCCCTCCACTTT
CDR3: CASSQNGGNSPLHF
V: TRBV4-3
J: TRBJ1-6
size: once
D: -

DNA: TGTGCCAGCAGTGGGACCCAGCGGGGGGCCACAGATACGCAGTATTTT
CDR3: CASSGTQRGATDTQYF
V: TRBV2
J: TRBJ2-3
size: -
D: TRBD2

DNA: TGTGCCAGTAGCGGTTTAACAGGGGGCAGGACTGAAGCTTTCTTT
CDR3: CASSGLTGGRTEAFF
V: TRBV19
J: TRBJ1-1
size: -
D: TRBD1

DNA: TGTGCCAGCAGCTTGAGAGGGGAGGTAATGAACACTGAAGCTTTCTTT
CDR3: CASSLRGEVMNTEAFF
V: TRBV5-6
J: TRBJ1-1
size: -
D: -

DNA: TGTGCCAGCAGTTTGACAGAAAACACTGAAGCTTTCTTT
CDR3: CASSLTENTEAFF
V: TRBV6-5
J: TRBJ1-1
size: -
D: -

DNA: TGTGCCAGCAGCTTGAGGTCTAGCGGGACCTCCTACAATGAGCAGTTCTTC
CDR3: CASSLRSSGTSYNEQFF
V: TRBV5-5
J: TRBJ2-1
size: -
D: TRBD2

DNA: TGCGCCAGCAGTCCCGTGGGTAGCGGTTCCTACAATGAGCAGTTCTTC
CDR3: CASSPVGSGSYNEQFF
V: TRBV10-1
J: TRBJ2-1
size: -
D: -

DNA: TGCGCCAGCAGTCACTGCCCCGGGACTAGAAGGGTCTACGAGCAGTACTTC
CDR3: CASSHCPGTRRVYEQYF
V: TRBV23-1
J: TRBJ2-7
size: once
D: TRBD2

DNA: TGTGCCAGCACGGGGGGTGGCACTGAAGCTTTCTTT
CDR3: CASTGGGTEAFF
V: TRBV6-5
J: TRBJ1-1
size: -
D: -

DNA: TGTGCCAGCAGTTACGGGCAGGGGCCTTCCACCGGGGAGCTGTTTTTT
CDR3: CASSYGQGPSTGELFF
V: TRBV6-2/TRBV6-3
J: TRBJ2-2
size: -
D: -

DNA: TGTGCCTCCTTGCCCGGCGGGAGTCGGGATGAGCAGTTCTTC
CDR3: CASLPGGSRDEQFF
V: TRBV30
J: TRBJ2-1
size: -
D: TRBD2

DNA: TGTGCCAGCACGACCGGACAGCACTATGGCTACACCTTC
CDR3: CASTTGQHYGYTF
V: TRBV6-5
J: TRBJ1-2
size: -
D: -

DNA: TGCGCCAGCAGCCAAGGCAGGGTCCACGAGCAGTACTTC
CDR3: CASSQGRVHEQYF
V: TRBV4-3
J: TRBJ2-7
size: -
D: -

DNA: TGTGCCAGCAGCTTGGGGGGTACGAGGGTTGAACCCCTCCACTTT
CDR3: CASSLGGTRVEPLHF
V: TRBV5-4
J: TRBJ1-6
size: -
D: -

DNA: TGTGCCAGCTCACCTGCTGAGGCTGGAATTACTGAAGCTTTCTTT
CDR3: CASSPAEAGITEAFF
V: TRBV18
J: TRBJ1-1
size: -
D: -

DNA: TGCGCCAGCAGGTATAGCGGGGAGCGGAATGAGCAGTTCTTC
CDR3: CASRYSGERNEQFF
V: TRBV5-1
J: TRBJ2-1
size: -
D: TRBD2

DNA: TGCGCCAGCAGCATACAGGGGGATGGCACAGATACGCAGTATTTT
CDR3: CASSIQGDGTDTQYF
V: TRBV5-1
J: TRBJ2-3
size: -
D: TRBD1